This TCR beta chain was retrieved from a study of cytomegalovirus exposure and HLA in healthy donors. Study-level points and caveats: Researchers reported from a later analysis that most CMV-associated TCR beta chains appeared HLA-restricted.

Researchers ran the PCR with 60 Vbeta and 13 Jbeta primers. TCRdb's copy holds only in-frame clones and misses some; the assay was immunoSEQ multiplex PCR. The profile shows under 200,000 clones, approximately 78% of them singletons. On this clone: The antigen is not known.

Between the trimmed V and J ends, which lost 7 bases and 4 bases, there was a span of 17 bases. The CDR3 has 14 residues. CDR1 is MDHEN and CDR2 is SYDVKM in the germline V gene. This sequence originates from a woman between 18 and 30 years old in good health and CMV-seronegative. The source material was PBMCs. This chain uses TRBV28 with TRBJ2-7, with a tentative D call TRBD1 (6 bases). This chain's CDR3 is CASIGGTNRYEQYF. Here the CDR3 DNA reads TGTGCCAGCATCGGTGGGACAAACAGATACGAGCAGTACTTC.